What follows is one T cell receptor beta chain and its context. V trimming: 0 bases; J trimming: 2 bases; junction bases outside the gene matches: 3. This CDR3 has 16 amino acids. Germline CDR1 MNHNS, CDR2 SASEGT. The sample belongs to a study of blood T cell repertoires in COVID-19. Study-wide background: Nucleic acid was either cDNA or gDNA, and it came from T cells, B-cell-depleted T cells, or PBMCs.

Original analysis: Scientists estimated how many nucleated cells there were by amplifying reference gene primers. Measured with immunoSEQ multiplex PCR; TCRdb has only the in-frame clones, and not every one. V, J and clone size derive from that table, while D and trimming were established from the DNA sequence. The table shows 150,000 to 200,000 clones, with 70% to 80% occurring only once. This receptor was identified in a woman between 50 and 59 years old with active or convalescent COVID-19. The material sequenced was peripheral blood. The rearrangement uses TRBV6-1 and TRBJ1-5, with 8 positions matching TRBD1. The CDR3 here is CASSEAPGGRNQPQHF. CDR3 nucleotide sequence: TGTGCCAGCAGTGAAGCGCCAGGGGGCCGCAATCAGCCCCAGCATTTT.